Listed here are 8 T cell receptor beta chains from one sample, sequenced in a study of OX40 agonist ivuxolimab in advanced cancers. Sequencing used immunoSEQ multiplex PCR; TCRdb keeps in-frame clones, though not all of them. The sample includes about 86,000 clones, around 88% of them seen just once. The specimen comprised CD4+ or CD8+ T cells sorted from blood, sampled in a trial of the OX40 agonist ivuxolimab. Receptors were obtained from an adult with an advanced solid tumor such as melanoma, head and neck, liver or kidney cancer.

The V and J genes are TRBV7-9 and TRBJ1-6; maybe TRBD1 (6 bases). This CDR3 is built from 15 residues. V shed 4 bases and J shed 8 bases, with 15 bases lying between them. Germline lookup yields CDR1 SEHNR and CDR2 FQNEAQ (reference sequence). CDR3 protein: CASSSRRGNDSPLHF. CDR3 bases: TGTGCCAGCAGCTCCAGGAGGGGGAACGATTCACCCCTCCACTTT.

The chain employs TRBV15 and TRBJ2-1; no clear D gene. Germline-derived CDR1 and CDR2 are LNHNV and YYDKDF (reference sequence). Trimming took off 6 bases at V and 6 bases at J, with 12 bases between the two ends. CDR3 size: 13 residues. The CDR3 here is CATRAEVFNEQFF. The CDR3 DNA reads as TGTGCCACCAGGGCAGAGGTTTTCAATGAGCAGTTCTTC. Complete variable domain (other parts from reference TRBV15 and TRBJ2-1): DAMVIQNPRYQVTQFGKPVTLSCSQTLNHNVMYWYQQKSSQAPKLLFHYYDKDFNNEADTPDNFQSRRPNTSFCFLDIRSPGLGDTAMYLCATRAEVFNEQFFGPGTRLTVL.

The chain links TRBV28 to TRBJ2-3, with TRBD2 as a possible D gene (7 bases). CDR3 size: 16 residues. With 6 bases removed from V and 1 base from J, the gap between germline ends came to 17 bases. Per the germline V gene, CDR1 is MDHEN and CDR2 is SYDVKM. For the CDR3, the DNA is TGTGCCAGCAGCCCCCGAGGGGGGGACCGCACAGATACGCAGTATTTT. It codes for CASSPRGGDRTDTQYF.

In DNA, the CDR3 is TGTGCCAGCAGCCCCGGGTCTACTAATGAAAAACTGTTTTTT. It yields the protein CASSPGSTNEKLFF. The chain links TRBV7-9 to TRBJ1-4; D gene unclear. Trimming cost V 5 bases and J 2 bases, with 9 bases left between them. Germline CDR1 SEHNR, CDR2 FQNEAQ (reference sequence). CDR3 size: 14 residues.

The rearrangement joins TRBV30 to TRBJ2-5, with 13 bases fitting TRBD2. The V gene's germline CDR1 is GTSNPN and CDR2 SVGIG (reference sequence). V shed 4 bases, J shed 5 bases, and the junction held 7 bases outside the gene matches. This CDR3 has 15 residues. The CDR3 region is CAWTLRTSGSETQYF. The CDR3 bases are TGTGCCTGGACCCTAAGGACTAGCGGGAGTGAGACCCAGTACTTC.

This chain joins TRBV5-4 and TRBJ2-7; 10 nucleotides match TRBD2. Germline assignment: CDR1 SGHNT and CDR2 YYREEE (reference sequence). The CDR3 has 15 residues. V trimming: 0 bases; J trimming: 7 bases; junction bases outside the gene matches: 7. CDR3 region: CASSLESGRAWEQYF. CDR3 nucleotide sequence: TGTGCCAGCAGCTTGGAAAGCGGGAGGGCCTGGGAGCAGTACTTC.

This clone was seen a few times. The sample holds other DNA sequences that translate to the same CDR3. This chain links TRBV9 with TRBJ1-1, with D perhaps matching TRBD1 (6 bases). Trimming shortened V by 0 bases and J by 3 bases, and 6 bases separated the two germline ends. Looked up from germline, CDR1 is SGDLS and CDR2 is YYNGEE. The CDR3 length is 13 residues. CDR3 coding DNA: TGTGCCAGCAGCGTAGCAGGGGACACTGAAGCTTTCTTT. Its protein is CASSVAGDTEAFF. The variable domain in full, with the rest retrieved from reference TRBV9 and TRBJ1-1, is DSGVTQTPKHLITATGQRVTLRCSPRSGDLSVYWYQQSLDQGLQFLIQYYNGEERAKGNILERFSAQQFPDLHSELNLSSLELGDSALYFCASSVAGDTEAFFGQGTRLTVV.

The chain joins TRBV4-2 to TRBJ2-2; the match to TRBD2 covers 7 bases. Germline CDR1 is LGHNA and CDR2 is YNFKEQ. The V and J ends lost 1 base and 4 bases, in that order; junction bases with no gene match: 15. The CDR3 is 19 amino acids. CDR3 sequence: CASSQVGGRAGSFTGELFF. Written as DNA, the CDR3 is TGTGCCAGCAGCCAAGTTGGAGGGAGGGCCGGGTCGTTCACCGGGGAGCTGTTTTTT.